The sequence of this TCR beta chain was determined in a study of blood T cell repertoires in COVID-19. For the study at large: Researchers got acute and convalescent COVID-19 samples from the United States, Italy and Spain.

The V end lost 2 bases, the J end lost 0 bases, and 8 bases lay between the germline ends. The CDR3 sequence is 16 residues long. Germline CDR1 and CDR2: KGHSH and LQKENI. TCRdb keeps only in-frame clones here, not all; method: immunoSEQ multiplex PCR. The sample comprises roughly 250,000 clones, about 90% of which are singletons, and 3% to 4.5% rests with the top ten. Sequenced input: peripheral blood. The gene calls are TRBV18 and TRBJ1-6, with a possible D match to TRBD1 (6 bases). The sequence came from a woman aged 40 to 50 with acute or convalescent COVID-19. The CDR3 region is CASSPDRSSYNSPLHF. The CDR3 DNA sequence: TGTGCCAGCTCACCAGACAGGAGCTCCTATAATTCACCCCTCCACTTT.